These 14 T cell receptor beta chains were sequenced from one sample in a study of blood T cell repertoires in COVID-19. Assay used: immunoSEQ multiplex PCR; TCRdb lists only in-frame clones, some missing. This sample has around 190,000 clones; more than 80% occur once, and the top ten carry around 9%. The sequencing input was PBMCs or T cells enriched from blood (not recorded which). These receptors were taken from a man in his forties who had recovered from COVID-19.

This clone was counted between two and nine times. The chain is built from TRBV7-2 and TRBJ2-5; no clear D gene. CDR1 SGHTA and CDR2 FQGNSA come from the germline V gene. CDR3 length: 15 amino acids. The V gene lost 4 bases and the J gene lost 2 bases, with 14 bases spanning the gap. CDR3 residues: CASSSPMTSQETQYF. CDR3 nucleotides: TGTGCCAGCAGCTCGCCGATGACAAGTCAAGAGACCCAGTACTTC.

The rearrangement links TRBV18 to TRBJ1-1; 7 bases map to TRBD1. The CDR3 consists of 12 residues. The ends lost 6 bases at V and 10 bases at J; junction bases unmatched: 8. CDR1 KGHSH and CDR2 LQKENI come from the germline V gene. CDR3 amino acids: CASSRDREGAFF. For the CDR3, the DNA is TGTGCCAGCTCCCGTGACAGGGAAGGAGCTTTCTTT.

V usage is TRBV15 and J usage is TRBJ1-4; TRBD1 matches at 9 bases. CDR1 and CDR2 from the germline V gene are LNHNV and YYDKDF (reference sequence). This CDR3 has 16 amino acids. The V segment lost 0 bases and the J segment 8 bases; nucleotides outside the gene matches: 7. Here the CDR3 reads CATSRERGQGNEKLFF. The CDR3 DNA reads TGTGCCACCAGCAGAGAGCGGGGACAGGGTAACGAAAAACTGTTTTTT.

This chain links TRBV7-6 with TRBJ2-7; D is unresolved. V lost 1 base, J lost 3 bases, and 13 bases lay in between. Germline CDR1 SGHVS, CDR2 FNYEAQ. The CDR3 length is 15 residues. DNA for the CDR3: TGTGCCAGCAGCTTAGGGTCTAGTTCCCTCTACGAGCAGTACTTC. It encodes CASSLGSSSLYEQYF. Full variable domain (outside the CDR3, taken from reference TRBV7-6 and TRBJ2-7): GAGVSQSPRYKVTKRGQDVALRCDPISGHVSLYWYRQALGQGPEFLTYFNYEAQQDKSGLPNDRFSAERPEGSISTLTIQRTEQRDSAMYRCASSLGSSSLYEQYFGPGTRLTVT.

This clone occurred once. The V and J genes are TRBV24-1 and TRBJ1-5; 7 bases match TRBD1. The V gene end was trimmed by 4 bases and the J gene end by 0 bases; junction bases not matched to a gene: 14. The CDR3 length is 19 residues. CDR1 is KGHDR, CDR2 SFDVKD, per germline. The CDR3 is CATSDHMGQPPFSNQPQHF. The CDR3 DNA sequence: TGTGCCACCAGTGACCATATGGGACAGCCACCCTTTAGCAATCAGCCCCAGCATTTT.

This clone has only a few counts. The chain is built from TRBV12-5 and TRBJ1-3; maybe TRBD1 (5 bases). Trimming cost V 1 base and J 4 bases, with 17 bases left between them. Germline loops: CDR1 LGHNT, CDR2 FRNRAP. The CDR3 has 17 amino acids. The DNA of the CDR3 is TGTGCTAGTGGTTTGGCCACCGGCCTGACAGCAGGAAACACCATATATTTT. It encodes CASGLATGLTAGNTIYF.

V is TRBV10-2 and J is TRBJ2-1; 14 bases align to TRBD2. Trimming cost V 8 bases and J 6 bases; bases outside gene matches: 9. Germline values: CDR1 WSHSY, CDR2 SAAADI. This CDR3 is 16 amino acids long. The CDR3 is CASLRTSGGRGNEQFF. The CDR3 nucleotides are TGCGCCAGCCTCCGGACTAGCGGGGGGAGGGGCAATGAGCAGTTCTTC.

In this sample, this clone turned up a few times. The chain employs TRBV5-6 and TRBJ2-2; 7 bases match TRBD1. Germline assignment: CDR1 SGHDT and CDR2 YYEEEE. There are 16 residues in the CDR3. V was clipped by 4 bases and J by 2 bases; unmatched bases: 8. CDR3 sequence reads: CASSPDRAFNTGELFF. For the CDR3, the DNA is TGTGCCAGCAGCCCCGACAGGGCCTTTAACACCGGGGAGCTGTTTTTT.

The chain uses TRBV19 and TRBJ2-1; maybe TRBD2 (6 bases). Germline loops: CDR1 LNHDA, CDR2 SQIVND (reference sequence). This CDR3 comprises 14 residues. Trimming left V 3 bases short and J 8 bases short, with 14 bases between. The CDR3 protein is CASSIRRGMDEQFF. As DNA, the CDR3 is TGTGCCAGTAGTATTCGGAGGGGAATGGATGAGCAGTTCTTC. Full variable domain (missing parts from reference TRBV19 and TRBJ2-1): DGGITQSPKYLFRKEGQNVTLSCEQNLNHDAMYWYRQDPGQGLRLIYYSQIVNDFQKGDIAEGYSVSREKKESFPLTVTSAQKNPTAFYLCASSIRRGMDEQFFGPGTRLTVL.

The V and J genes are TRBV6-1 and TRBJ2-7, with TRBD2 matching over 9 bases. The ends lost 3 bases at V and 3 bases at J; junction bases unmatched: 6. The CDR3 is 15 amino acids. CDR1 and CDR2 from the germline V gene are MNHNS and SASEGT. This chain's CDR3 is CASSEDPSGNYEQYF. The CDR3 coding sequence is TGTGCCAGCAGTGAGGACCCTAGCGGGAACTACGAGCAGTACTTC.

The V and J genes are TRBV7-2 and TRBJ2-2; 7 positions match TRBD1. Germline-derived CDR1 and CDR2 are SGHTA and FQGNSA. V lost 3 bases, J lost 4 bases, and 8 bases stayed unmatched. The length of the CDR3 is 16 residues. As DNA, the CDR3 is TGTGCCAGCAGCTTCATGGCCGGGACAGTCACCGGGGAGCTGTTTTTT. Translation gives CASSFMAGTVTGELFF.

The sample holds a few counts of this clone. Other DNA sequences in the same sample also yield this CDR3. The J gene is TRBJ1-3, the V gene TRBV5-5; D may be TRBD1 (6 bases). The CDR3 totals 15 residues. V was pared by 0 bases and J by 2 bases, with 9 bases between. Per germline, CDR1 SGHKS and CDR2 YYEKEE (reference sequence). The CDR3 DNA reads as TGTGCCAGCAGCTTGGTGTCAGGGGCTGGAAACACCATATATTTT. Protein product: CASSLVSGAGNTIYF.

Here the CDR3 reads CSASPNRVRDTEAFF. The DNA of the CDR3 is TGCAGTGCTAGTCCTAACAGGGTAAGGGACACTGAAGCTTTCTTT. The chain uses TRBV20-1 and TRBJ1-1, with D possibly matching TRBD1 (6 bases). The germline V and J ends were trimmed by 3 bases and 3 bases, with 17 bases remaining between them. This CDR3 is 15 amino acids long. In germline, CDR1 is DFQATT, CDR2 SNEGSKA (reference sequence).

Remarks on this clone: This may be a read error: a much more frequent sequence differs by one nucleotide. This rearrangement joins TRBV3-1 (or the pseudogene TRBV3-2) to TRBJ2-2; TRBD1 is a possible D gene (6 bases). V lost 2 bases and J 5 bases, leaving 6 bases between the germline ends. The V gene's germline CDR1 is LGHDT and CDR2 YNNKEL (reference sequence). This CDR3 is 13 amino acids long. The chain's CDR3 is CASSQQGTGELFF. As DNA, the CDR3 is TGTGCCAGCAGCCAACAGGGGACCGGGGAGCTGTTTTTT.